This TCR beta chain was sequenced in a study of blood T cells in healthy people across ages. This clonotype appeared a few times. No antigen is known for it. Study results and limitations: The recorded TCR beta diversity per million T cells decreased in a roughly linear manner with age. It was found that TCR beta diversity correlated strongly with the percentage of naive T cells.

CDR1 is DFQATT and CDR2 is SNEGSKA in the germline V gene (reference sequence). Between the trimmed V and J ends, which lost 3 bases and 8 bases, there was a span of 13 bases. CDR3 length: 12 residues. A J-beta primer mix and a sample-barcoded 5' primer were used in a second PCR of about 7 to 12 cycles. TCRdb analysed the 5' RACE reads with MiXCR anew, one entry per CDR3 protein. The table has just over 1 million distinct CDR3 sequences, under 45% seen once. This TCR was recovered from a woman in her sixties or seventies in good health. The chain combines TRBV20-1 with TRBJ1-2; possibly TRBD1 for D (6 bases). Input material: blood. The CDR3: CSASAGARGYTF. DNA of the CDR3: TGCAGTGCTAGCGCGGGGGCTCGAGGCTACACCTTC.